These 4 T cell receptor beta chains were all obtained from the same sample, sequenced in a study of control samples from healthy donors and cancer patients. Profiled with immunoSEQ multiplex PCR; TCRdb holds only in-frame clones, not every one. The sample contains tens of thousands of clones, about 88% of which appear only once. The source material was blood. These receptors were taken from a woman aged 70-85 years in good health.

The chain links TRBV12-3 or TRBV12-4 to TRBJ1-1; no clear D. Deletions cut 4 bases from V and 6 bases from J, with 12 bases between. The CDR3 is 13 residues long. The CDR3 protein is CASSSLSEAEAFF. The DNA for the CDR3 is TGTGCCAGCAGTTCTTTGAGCGAGGCTGAAGCTTTCTTT.

The rearrangement joins TRBV11-2 to TRBJ2-5; D not resolved. Trimming left V 4 bases short and J 5 bases short, with 17 bases between. The germline CDR1 and CDR2 sequences are SGHAT and FQNNGV. This CDR3 comprises 15 residues. CDR3 nucleotide sequence: TGTGCCAGCAGCTCTATCAAGGGTCCCCGGGAGACCCAGTACTTC. Its protein is CASSSIKGPRETQYF. The complete variable domain, with remaining parts taken from reference TRBV11-2 and TRBJ2-5, reads EAGVAQSPRYKIIEKRQSVAFWCNPISGHATLYWYQQILGQGPKLLIQFQNNGVVDDSQLPKDRFSAERLKGVDSTLKIQPAKLEDSAVYLCASSSIKGPRETQYFGPGTRLLVL.

In this sample, this clone turned up a few times. For the CDR3, the DNA is TGTGCCAGTAGTAAAGGGCAATGGAGGACAGGGGGCAATCAGCCCCAGCATTTT. This encodes CASSKGQWRTGGNQPQHF. This chain joins TRBV19 and TRBJ1-5; the match to TRBD1 covers 9 bases. Germline trimming cut 4 bases from V and 2 bases from J; bases unmatched to any gene: 12. The CDR3 sequence is 18 residues long. Germline V gene lookup returns CDR1 LNHDA and CDR2 SQIVND (reference sequence).

The chain employs TRBV5-1 and TRBJ1-5; D unclear. From germline, CDR1 is SGHRS and CDR2 YFSETQ. Trimming shortened V by 4 bases and J by 6 bases, and 14 bases separated the two germline ends. The CDR3 extends over 14 amino acids. The CDR3 loop is CASSPEGVGQPQHF. In DNA form, the CDR3 reads TGCGCCAGCAGCCCTGAGGGCGTCGGTCAGCCCCAGCATTTT.